This T cell receptor (beta chain) was profiled in a study of blood T cell repertoires in COVID-19 (dated by TCRdb to 2020 to 2022). For the wider study: Samples from collaborators originated in the United States, Italy and Spain and spanned both the acute and convalescent phases of COVID-19. The prospective study material was composed of cDNA or gDNA derived from T cells, B-cell-depleted T cells, or PBMCs. The dataset comprised deeply sampled blood TCRbeta repertoires from subjects exposed to, actively infected with, or recovered from COVID-19. The repertoires were released in a freely available public database intended as a resource for research on the immune response to SARS-CoV-2. Samples were obtained from the ongoing ImmuneRACE study (first 160 participants) and from 950 to 1,500 subjects provided by 6 global collaborators. Sample metadata almost always included a de-identified subject ID, COVID-19 status, age in years and sex. Where HLA class I and class II types were available, the types were taken from metadata supplied by the sample provider, not from assay-based typing. What the study reported, not specific to this receptor: The quantity of clinical and demographic metadata differed by source and by participant and was supplied without curation.

The immunoSEQ Assay, a bias-controlled multiplex PCR, was used to amplify TCRbeta CDR3 regions from genomic DNA. Per the authors' processing: Within the assay, amplification of reference gene primers was used to estimate how many nucleated cells each sample contained. Sequence reads were collapsed and filtered to measure the absolute abundance of every unique TCRbeta CDR3 rearrangement. For each sample, productive Simpson clonality was calculated by taking the square root of Simpson's diversity index across productive rearrangements. TCRdb obtained this table from immuneACCESS and retained in-frame rearrangements with V and J assigned. These tables miss some clones; where compared with another copy, unresolved V genes account for less than half of the shortfall, and the remainder is unexplained. V and J calls and clone size follow that table, whereas D and trimming were derived from the DNA. This sample lists fewer than 150,000 clones; around 86% were detected once. Of the sample, 25% to 30% falls within the top ten clones.

Each collaborating institution followed its own protocols to collect whole blood in K2EDTA tubes. Collaborator samples were shipped for TCRbeta analysis as frozen whole blood, isolated PBMCs, or DNA extracted from either sample type. This clone appeared once. This clone's antigen is unknown. Within one base of it there is no much larger clone, and no base qualities were kept. The sequence derives from a woman between 65 and 79 years old with acute or convalescent COVID-19. The sample comprised peripheral blood.

The DNA is as follows: TGCGCCAGCAGCTCACAGGGGATGACGAACACAGATACGCAGTATTTT. Its amino acids are CASSSQGMTNTDTQYF. The rearrangement combines TRBV5-1 with TRBJ2-3; the junction holds 7 bases that match TRBD1. CDR1 and CDR2 are read off the germline V gene as SGHRS and YFSETQ. Relative to germline, V is missing 3 bases and J is missing 2 bases, with 9 bases of the junction outside any gene match. Counted from cysteine to phenylalanine, this CDR3 has 16 amino acids. The DNA shown is the 48-base CDR3, in frame from base 1.